These 21 T cell receptor beta chains originate from one sample sequenced in a study of T-cell reconstitution after alpha-beta-depleted transplantation in children. The TCRbeta library incorporated unique molecular identifiers. TCRdb processed the PCR reads anew with MiXCR; each CDR3 protein has one entry. The profile shows about 900,000 distinct CDR3 sequences, 25% to 35% of them singletons. Specimen: PBMCs, mostly from graft donor cells, collected 360 days after TCRalphabeta/CD19-depleted stem cell transplant. Source of these receptors: a boy less than two years old who had a stem cell transplant for SCID, so the T cells may come from the graft donor.

The chain employs TRBV19 and TRBJ1-5; D is possibly TRBD1 (6 bases). Germline V gene data show CDR1 as LNHDA and CDR2 as SQIVND (reference sequence). CDR3 length equals 14 residues. V was trimmed by 9 bases and J by 0 bases, leaving 12 bases between them. The CDR3 DNA follows: TGTGCCAGCACCGGGACACCTAGCAATCAGCCCCAGCATTTT. The encoded protein is CASTGTPSNQPQHF.

In its sample, this clonotype was seen a few times. The V and J genes are TRBV12-3 or TRBV12-4 and TRBJ2-7, with 7 bases lining up with TRBD1. V shed 6 bases, J shed 0 bases, and the junction held 17 bases outside the gene matches. The CDR3 runs to 18 residues. CDR3 nucleotide sequence: TGTGCCAGCAGCATACCGCAATTCCCGGGACAGACCTCCTACGAGCAGTACTTC. Amino acid sequence: CASSIPQFPGQTSYEQYF.

The V call is TRBV5-1, the J call TRBJ2-3, with D possibly matching TRBD2 (6 bases). CDR1 SGHRS and CDR2 YFSETQ come from the germline V gene. Trimming took 4 bases from V and 0 from J, leaving 15 bases between them. This CDR3 is 16 amino acids long. CDR3 nucleotides: TGCGCCAGCAGCCCCATTGGGGGGTACAGCACAGATACGCAGTATTTT. It encodes CASSPIGGYSTDTQYF.

The chain employs TRBV30 and TRBJ2-2; 7 bases are shared with TRBD1. Germline V gives CDR1 GTSNPN, CDR2 SVGIG (reference sequence). The CDR3 loop spans 14 amino acids. With V trimmed by 2 bases and J by 3 bases, 3 bases remained unmatched. CDR3 sequence: CAWSWDRYTGELFF. DNA of the CDR3: TGTGCCTGGAGTTGGGACAGATACACCGGGGAGCTGTTTTTT.

This clonotype was seen a few times. This chain connects TRBV18 to TRBJ2-4; 7 nucleotides line up with TRBD1. The V and J ends lost 1 base and 0 bases, in that order; junction bases with no gene match: 3. CDR1 is KGHSH and CDR2 is LQKENI in the germline V gene. The CDR3 runs to 16 residues. The CDR3 coding sequence is TGTGCCAGCTCACCACTGGACAGGATAGCCAAAAACATTCAGTACTTC. Its protein is CASSPLDRIAKNIQYF. Combining the CDR3 with reference TRBV18 and TRBJ2-4 gives the whole variable domain NAGVMQNPRHLVRRRGQEARLRCSPMKGHSHVYWYRQLPEEGLKFMVYLQKENIIDESGMPKERFSAEFPKEGPSILRIQQVVRGDSAAYFCASSPLDRIAKNIQYFGAGTRLSVL.

V is TRBV6-2 or TRBV6-3 and J is TRBJ1-5, with unresolved D. Germline V gene sequence: CDR1 MNHEY, CDR2 SVGEGT. The CDR3 runs to 13 residues. Trimming took off 5 bases at V and 4 bases at J, with 9 bases between the two ends. CDR3 in amino acids: CASSKHPNQPQHF. The CDR3, as DNA: TGTGCCAGCAGTAAACACCCGAATCAGCCCCAGCATTTT.

V is TRBV7-2 and J is TRBJ2-7; no firm D call. This CDR3 is 13 amino acids long. V was trimmed by 5 bases and J by 0 bases, leaving 8 bases between them. Germline V CDR1 and CDR2: SGHTA, FQGNSA. The DNA for the CDR3 is TGTGCCAGCAGCCATGACACCTCCTACGAGCAGTACTTC. Amino acids: CASSHDTSYEQYF.

The rearrangement joins TRBV5-1 to TRBJ1-1; D gene unclear. Trimming pared 1 base from V and 1 base from J, leaving 11 bases between. Germline V gene lookup returns CDR1 SGHRS and CDR2 YFSETQ. CDR3 length: 15 amino acids. CDR3 bases: TGCGCCAGCAGCTTGATATGGGGAAAGAACACTGAAGCTTTCTTT. Translated: CASSLIWGKNTEAFF.

This clonotype was seen a few times. The V gene is TRBV9, the J gene TRBJ1-6; TRBD1 is a possible D gene (6 bases). Between the trimmed V and J ends, which lost 2 bases and 6 bases, there was a span of 18 bases. Germline lookup yields CDR1 SGDLS and CDR2 YYNGEE. There are 17 residues in the CDR3. CDR3 amino acids: CASSVRGAGDFNSPLHF. As DNA, the CDR3 is TGTGCCAGCAGCGTCCGCGGGGCAGGGGACTTTAATTCACCCCTCCACTTT.

The genes are TRBV7-9 and TRBJ2-1; D not resolved. The CDR3 covers 17 residues. Germline V gene lookup returns CDR1 SEHNR and CDR2 FQNEAQ (reference sequence). V lost 5 bases and J lost 4, with 21 bases in between. The CDR3 sequence: CASSQAVGYAFYNEQFF. The CDR3 DNA follows: TGTGCCAGCAGCCAGGCAGTGGGGTATGCATTTTACAATGAGCAGTTCTTC. The variable domain in full, completed from reference TRBV7-9 and TRBJ2-1, reads DTGVSQNPRHKITKRGQNVTFRCDPISEHNRLYWYRQTLGQGPEFLTYFQNEAQLEKSRLLSDRFSAERPKGSFSTLEIQRTEQGDSAMYLCASSQAVGYAFYNEQFFGPGTRLTVL.

This chain uses TRBV6-5 with TRBJ2-7, with TRBD1 as a possible D gene (5 bases). The germline gives CDR1 MNHEY, CDR2 SVGAGI. CDR3 length equals 14 residues. The ends were cut back, 0 bases at V and 3 bases at J, with 9 bases in the middle. This CDR3 reads CASSYSGAGYEQYF. The CDR3 DNA is TGTGCCAGCAGTTACTCTGGGGCCGGCTACGAGCAGTACTTC.

The J gene is TRBJ2-1, the V gene TRBV5-1; D may be TRBD2 (7 bases). CDR3 size: 15 residues. With 3 bases removed from V and 5 bases from J, the gap between germline ends came to 15 bases. Looked up from germline, CDR1 is SGHRS and CDR2 is YFSETQ. The CDR3 DNA reads as TGCGCCAGCAGCTCTGCGGGGGCGATAAACAATGAGCAGTTCTTC. Amino acid sequence: CASSSAGAINNEQFF.

This clonotype was seen a handful of times. The genes are TRBV5-1 and TRBJ1-4, with a tentative D call TRBD1 (6 bases). V lost 1 base and J 8 bases, leaving 9 bases between the germline ends. The CDR3 is 13 residues long. Germline CDR1 SGHRS, CDR2 YFSETQ. CDR3 amino acids: CASSLQGTEKLFF. Written as DNA, the CDR3 is TGCGCCAGCAGCTTGCAAGGGACAGAAAAACTGTTTTTT. Full variable domain (missing parts from reference TRBV5-1 and TRBJ1-4): KAGVTQTPRYLIKTRGQQVTLSCSPISGHRSVSWYQQTPGQGLQFLFEYFSETQRNKGNFPGRFSGRQFSNSRSEMNVSTLELGDSALYLCASSLQGTEKLFFGSGTQLSVL.

There are many counts of this clonotype. CDR3 DNA sequence: TGTGCCAGCATTTACCCCCGGGACGGGTATCAGCCCCAGCATTTT. It yields the protein CASIYPRDGYQPQHF. This chain uses TRBV21-1 with TRBJ1-5; TRBD1 is the table's D call, not checked against the DNA. TRBV21-1 is listed as a pseudogene. This CDR3 is built from 15 residues.

The rearrangement uses TRBV10-3 and TRBJ1-1; 7 nucleotides align to TRBD1. V shed 3 bases and J 4 bases; nucleotides not matched to a gene: 8. The CDR3 length is 15 residues. CDR1 is ENHRY and CDR2 is SYGVKD in the germline V gene. CDR3 DNA sequence: TGTGCCATCAGTGATCTCGTCAGGGGGGGCACTGAAGCTTTCTTT. Its protein is CAISDLVRGGTEAFF.

This clonotype was picked up a small number of times. The chain carries TRBV28 and TRBJ1-5; D gene ambiguous. Per germline, CDR1 MDHEN and CDR2 SYDVKM. The V and J ends lost 5 bases and 3 bases respectively, with 14 bases between them. There are 15 residues in the CDR3. The CDR3 reads CASSGRTLANQPQHF. CDR3 coding DNA: TGTGCCAGCAGTGGACGAACGCTTGCCAATCAGCCCCAGCATTTT.

This chain links TRBV4-1 with TRBJ1-2; TRBD1 agrees at 9 bases. V gave up 4 bases and J gave up 4 bases; unmatched junction bases: 10. Germline V gene data show CDR1 as MGHRA and CDR2 as YSYEKL. The CDR3 is 16 residues long. The DNA of the CDR3 is TGCGCCAGCAGCCGGGAGGGACAGGGAGGGATCTATGGCTACACCTTC. Its translation: CASSREGQGGIYGYTF.

The chain couples TRBV29-1 to TRBJ1-2; 9 positions agree with TRBD1. J was trimmed by 3 bases and V by 7 bases; bases with no gene match: 9. The germline V gene has CDR1 SQVTM and CDR2 ANQGSEA. This CDR3 is 14 amino acids long. CDR3 bases: TGCAGCGGGAAAGGGACAGGGAAGGACTATGGCTACACCTTC. This gives the protein CSGKGTGKDYGYTF.

The CDR3 spells CASSERGLSTDTQYF. The CDR3, as DNA: TGCGCCAGCAGCGAACGGGGCTTGTCTACAGATACGCAGTATTTT. This chain joins TRBV4-3 and TRBJ2-3; the D gene could be TRBD1 or TRBD2 (5 bases each). The CDR3 contains 15 residues. CDR1 is LGHNA and CDR2 is YSLEER in the germline V gene. V lost 5 bases to trimming and J lost 3 bases, with 15 bases between them.

The CDR3 region is CASSYPGKDRGRTDTQYF. CDR3 in DNA: TGTGCCAGCAGTTACCCGGGGAAGGACAGGGGGCGAACAGATACGCAGTATTTT. The rearrangement links TRBV6-5 to TRBJ2-3; 11 positions match TRBD1. J lost 3 bases, V lost 2 bases, and 10 bases had no gene match. The CDR3 runs to 18 residues. Germline CDR1 is MNHEY and CDR2 is SVGAGI.

CDR3 coding DNA: TGTGCCAGCAGTGAACGGACCGGAGAGCAGTTCTTC. Encoded protein: CASSERTGEQFF. The chain is built from TRBV27 and TRBJ2-1; D is uncertain. Germline CDR1 is MNHEY and CDR2 is SMNVEV (reference sequence). The germline V and J ends were trimmed by 5 bases and 10 bases, with 12 bases remaining between them. The CDR3 contains 12 residues.